This record covers a single T cell receptor (beta chain). The target antigen is unknown. Germline V gene lookup returns CDR1 KGHSH and CDR2 LQKENI. This CDR3 contains 15 residues. V lost 4 bases and J 6 bases, leaving 16 bases between the germline ends. The data stem from a study of beta chain features in type 1 diabetes. Overall study context: Regarding age, gender and cell yields, patients proved similar to healthy donors. Broader study findings: Patients with Type 1 diabetes showed moderately but significantly shorter TCRB CDR3s in all four CD4+ subsets.

In total, each donor contributed a single heparinised blood draw that averaged about 120 mL. It was via CD45RO/CCR7/CD25/CD127/CD95/CD27 that CD4+ naive, central memory, regulatory and stem cell-like memory cells were sorted. Sorting produced populations that all topped 95% purity. The study reverse transcribed the entire isolated RNA, so it sequenced expressed TCRB transcripts. The repertoire was sequenced with immunoSEQ multiplex PCR; TCRdb's copy has only in-frame clones and lacks some. This table holds some 170,000 clones, around 63% found once. J is TRBJ2-1 and V is TRBV18; D might be TRBD1 (6 bases). This receptor was identified in a man under 40 with type 1 diabetes. The sequencing input was naive CD4+ T cells from blood. The DNA of the CDR3 is TGTGCCAGCTCACGAAGGACAGAGGCTAGCAATGAGCAGTTCTTC. Its protein product is CASSRRTEASNEQFF.